This is a list of T cell receptor beta chains from one sample in a study of cytotoxic CD8 clonotypes in ibrutinib-treated CLL. Sequencing was performed with immunoSEQ multiplex PCR; in TCRdb, only in-frame clones are kept and a portion is missing. The sample records some 15,000 clones, 65% to 70% being singletons. Sequenced here: PBMCs, sampled before ibrutinib treatment. Source of these receptors: a human donor with chronic lymphocytic leukemia. CDR3s include the opening cysteine and the closing phenylalanine or tryptophan. D genes are given only for firm matches. Size is omitted from some rows. Given values are once, few, many or a class for expanded clones.

v_gene	j_gene	d_gene	abundance	CDR3nt	CDR3aa
TRBV2	TRBJ2-5	.	.	TGTGCCAGCAGACTAGTGGCTGGGGAGACCCAGTACTTC	CASRLVAGETQYF
TRBV7-2	TRBJ2-5	TRBD2	.	TGTGCCAGCAGTCCGACTAGCGGGGGTCAAGAGACCCAGTACTTC	CASSPTSGGQETQYF
TRBV9	TRBJ2-4	TRBD1	.	TGTGCCAGCAACCCCGGGACAGAACTAGCCAAAAACATTCAGTACTTC	CASNPGTELAKNIQYF
TRBV30	TRBJ2-1	TRBD1	.	TGTGCCTGGAGTGTTTGGGACAGAAATGAGCAGTTCTTC	CAWSVWDRNEQFF
TRBV6-6	TRBJ2-2	.	.	TGTGCCAGCAGCCACAAGATAGGGGGCACCGGGGAGCTGTTTTTT	CASSHKIGGTGELFF
TRBV29-1	TRBJ1-1	.	.	TGCAGCGTAGGGGACGATACTGAAGCTTTCTTT	CSVGDDTEAFF
TRBV7-2	TRBJ2-3	.	.	TGTGCCAGCAGCTCGGGCCTAGCTGGGACCATGGATACGCAGTATTTT	CASSSGLAGTMDTQYF
TRBV5-5	TRBJ1-3	.	.	TGTGCCAGCAGCTTGCGTCTTGGAAACACCATATATTTT	CASSLRLGNTIYF
TRBV12-5	TRBJ2-5	.	.	TGTGCTAGTGGGGAGGGGGAAGAGACCCAGTACTTC	CASGEGEETQYF
TRBV20-1	TRBJ2-1	.	.	TGCAGTGCCACAGGGATGAATGAGCAGTTCTTC	CSATGMNEQFF
TRBV4-2	TRBJ2-5	TRBD1	.	TGTGCCAGCAGCCAAGTGGGTACAGGGGTGGAGACCCAGTACTTC	CASSQVGTGVETQYF
TRBV28	TRBJ1-4	.	.	TGTGCCAGCAGTTTCGTACAGGGAGGTGGGGAAAAACTGTTTTTT	CASSFVQGGGEKLFF
TRBV4-1	TRBJ1-2	.	.	TGCGCCAGCAGCCAAGAGACAGGACGATATAACTATGGCTACACCTTC	CASSQETGRYNYGYTF
TRBV7-9	TRBJ1-1	.	.	TGTGCCAGCAGCTTACAAGGGCAAACTGAAGCTTTCTTT	CASSLQGQTEAFF
TRBV6-1	TRBJ2-4	TRBD2	.	TGTGCCAGCAGCCTAGCGGGGGCAAAAAACATTCAGTACTTC	CASSLAGAKNIQYF
TRBV7-9	TRBJ1-1	.	.	TGTGCCAGCAGCTTACGAGGGGTGGATGTGGACACTGAAGCTTTCTTT	CASSLRGVDVDTEAFF
TRBV6-6	TRBJ1-5	TRBD1	.	TGTGCCAGCACCAGGGACAGGACGAGCAATCAGCCCCAGCATTTT	CASTRDRTSNQPQHF
TRBV6-5	TRBJ1-1	TRBD1	.	TGTGCCAGCAGTTTGCCCGGACAGGGAGGTACTGAAGCTTTCTTT	CASSLPGQGGTEAFF
TRBV21-1	TRBJ1-2	.	.	TGTGCCAGCAGCAACACCGGGACAGGGGACTCGCGACCTAGCTTGAACTATGGCTACACCTTC	CASSNTGTGDSRPSLNYGYTF
TRBV7-2	TRBJ2-5	TRBD1	.	TGTGCCAGCAGCGTCCCAGGGGGAGAGACCCAGTACTTC	CASSVPGGETQYF
TRBV6-1	TRBJ1-1	.	few	TGTGCCACCGCGGCAGCCATGAACACTGAAGCTTTCTTT	CATAAAMNTEAFF
TRBV5-4	TRBJ2-2	TRBD1	.	TGTGCCAGCAGCTTGGGAGGGACAGGGAACACCGGGGAGCTGTTTTTT	CASSLGGTGNTGELFF
TRBV7-9	TRBJ2-3	.	.	TGTGCCAGCAGCTTGAATAGTGCGGGGGATACGCAGTATTTT	CASSLNSAGDTQYF
TRBV5-6	TRBJ1-1	TRBD1	.	TGTGCCAGCACCTTGAGGGACAGACTGAACACTGAAGCTTTCTTT	CASTLRDRLNTEAFF
TRBV11-3	TRBJ1-2	.	.	TGTGCCAGCAGCCTCGATCTTGGAGGCTACACCTTC	CASSLDLGGYTF
TRBV10-1	TRBJ2-3	.	.	TGCGCCACACAAGCGGGCGTCTCCACGACAGATACGCAGTATTTT	CATQAGVSTTDTQYF
TRBV4-1	TRBJ2-3	TRBD2	.	TGCGCCAGCAGCCTGAGACTAGCGGGGACAGATACGCAGTATTTT	CASSLRLAGTDTQYF
TRBV28	TRBJ1-4	TRBD1	.	TGTGCCAGCAGGACAGGGTCTACTGAAAAACTGTTTTTT	CASRTGSTEKLFF
TRBV28	TRBJ2-3	TRBD2	.	TGTGCCAGCAGTGCGATTATTTCGACTAGCGGGGGTCGGAGTACGCAGTATTTT	CASSAIISTSGGRSTQYF
TRBV4-2	TRBJ2-1	TRBD2	.	TGTGCCAGCAGCGGGGGGACTAGTTCTGAGCAGTTCTTC	CASSGGTSSEQFF
TRBV6-1	TRBJ2-2	.	.	TGTGCCACTCTGGGGGTGGAACGGGGCGGGGAGCTGTTTTTT	CATLGVERGGELFF
TRBV5-5	TRBJ1-6	.	few	TGTGCCAGCAGCTTGGGGACAGTATCTTCCGGCTCACCCCTCCACTTT	CASSLGTVSSGSPLHF
TRBV29-1	TRBJ2-7	TRBD1	.	TGCAGCGTTGGAGGGGGCAGGGAATACCACGAGCAGTACTTC	CSVGGGREYHEQYF
TRBV6-5	TRBJ2-1	TRBD2	.	TGTGCCCGGGGGCTTAGCGGGGGTCGCTGGGAGCAGTTCTTC	CARGLSGGRWEQFF
TRBV7-9	TRBJ1-2	.	.	TGTGCCAGCAGCTTACCGATCCGCCCCTATGGCTACACCTTC	CASSLPIRPYGYTF
TRBV7-3	TRBJ2-7	.	.	TGTGCCAGCAGCCTCGGGACGGGGTACGAGCAGTACTTC	CASSLGTGYEQYF
TRBV2	TRBJ2-5	.	.	TGTGCCAGCGGCCGGGACAACACGATGGGAGAGACCCAGTACTTC	CASGRDNTMGETQYF
TRBV13	TRBJ1-2	.	.	TGTGCCAGCAGCTTAGGGAGGGTAGGGGGCTACACCTTC	CASSLGRVGGYTF
TRBV6-5	TRBJ1-1	.	.	TGTGCCAGCAGCCGAGGGGCCACCTTCTGGGATGAAGCTTTCTTT	CASSRGATFWDEAFF
TRBV5-5	TRBJ1-5	.	.	TGTGCCAGCAGCTTGACGGGTACGCGCAATCAGCCCCAGCATTTT	CASSLTGTRNQPQHF
TRBV19	TRBJ1-2	TRBD1	.	TGTGCCAGTAGCGAATTTAGCGGGGGACAGAGCTATGGCTACACCTTC	CASSEFSGGQSYGYTF
TRBV18	TRBJ1-1	.	.	TGTGCCAGCTCTAATCAGGATGGCTCTGAAGCTTTCTTT	CASSNQDGSEAFF
TRBV13	TRBJ2-3	TRBD1	.	TGTGCCACACGACAGGGGGCCGCAGATACGCAGTATTTT	CATRQGAADTQYF
TRBV4-2	TRBJ2-2	.	few	TGTGCCAGCAGCCAAGACTCCACCGGGGAGCTGTTTTTT	CASSQDSTGELFF
TRBV7-2	TRBJ2-1	TRBD2	.	TGTGCCAGCAGCCCAGTCGGGCGGGGGTCCTACAATGAGCAGTTCTTC	CASSPVGRGSYNEQFF
TRBV2	TRBJ1-2	TRBD1	.	TGTGCCAGCAGTGGGGGACAGGGGTATGGCTACACCTTC	CASSGGQGYGYTF
TRBV10-2	TRBJ1-4	.	.	TGCGCCAGCAGTGAGGACAGGTGGACTATGAATGAAAAACTGTTTTTT	CASSEDRWTMNEKLFF